The 15 T cell receptor beta chains below were found in one sample sequenced in a study of TIL therapy for anti-PD-1-resistant metastatic lung cancer (dated by TCRdb to the early 2020s). Using bias-controlled multiplex PCR with the immunoSEQ v3 hsTCRB kit, the TCR beta CDR3 regions were amplified from genomic DNA. This immuneACCESS table, as held by TCRdb, lists in-frame sequences with V and J called but not all clones. Of the missing ones, under half trace to an unresolved V gene in checked studies; the others have no known cause. Here the sample has some 43,000 clones; 79% occur a single time. Over 12% of the sample lies in the top ten. The time point label on this specimen signifies: pre-treatment sample, taken before nivolumab and TIL therapy. The sequencing used blood, collected at baseline. These receptors all come from a man in his 70s with non-small cell lung cancer.

The chain combines TRBV15 with TRBJ2-2, with TRBD2 identical over 10 bases. CDR3 length: 18 residues. The germline CDR1 and CDR2 sequences are LNHNV and YYDKDF (reference sequence). The V gene end was trimmed by 0 bases and the J gene end by 7 bases; junction bases not matched to a gene: 11. In DNA form, the CDR3 reads TGTGCCACCAGCAGAGATCTGACGGTAGCGGGAGGAAACGGGGAGCTGTTTTTT. Translation gives CATSRDLTVAGGNGELFF.

The chain couples TRBV28 to TRBJ2-1; 9 bases match TRBD1. There are 11 residues in the CDR3. Unmatched junction bases numbered 6, after V lost 5 bases and J lost 16 bases. Germline V gene data show CDR1 as MDHEN and CDR2 as SYDVKM. The CDR3 protein is CASSLGQGKFF. The CDR3 region has the DNA TGTGCCAGCAGTCTGGGACAGGGAAAATTCTTC.

J is TRBJ1-1 and V is TRBV5-1; 8 bases line up with TRBD1. CDR3 length: 15 residues. J was trimmed by 0 bases and V by 4 bases; bases with no gene match: 5. The germline V gene encodes CDR1 SGHRS and CDR2 YFSETQ. The CDR3 loop reads CASSGRQGLNTEAFF. Here the CDR3 DNA reads TGCGCCAGCAGCGGCAGACAGGGGTTGAACACTGAAGCTTTCTTT.

This clone was counted only a few times. J is TRBJ1-1 and V is TRBV27; no definite D call. Germline CDR1 is MNHEY and CDR2 is SMNVEV (reference sequence). Deletions cut 3 bases from V and 0 bases from J, with 5 bases between. The CDR3 length is 13 residues. The CDR3, as DNA: TGTGCCAGCAGTTTTGGGCTGAACACTGAAGCTTTCTTT. Translating it yields CASSFGLNTEAFF.

The V call is TRBV27, the J call TRBJ2-7, with D uncertain. The CDR3 spans 14 residues. V was pared by 8 bases and J by 2 bases, with 16 bases between. Per germline, CDR1 MNHEY and CDR2 SMNVEV (reference sequence). The CDR3 loop is CASHFDGSTYEQYF. The CDR3 nucleotides are TGTGCCAGCCATTTTGACGGGTCTACCTACGAGCAGTACTTC.

The chain couples TRBV27 to TRBJ2-7, with 8 positions matching TRBD1. J was trimmed by 3 bases and V by 2 bases; bases with no gene match: 3. This CDR3 is 14 amino acids long. CDR1 and CDR2 from the germline V gene are MNHEY and SMNVEV (reference sequence). In nucleotides, the CDR3 is TGTGCCAGCAGTTTAGGGACAGGCCTCTACGAGCAGTACTTC. Translated, it gives CASSLGTGLYEQYF.

The chain uses TRBV6-5 and TRBJ2-4; D is undetermined. The CDR3 is 14 residues long. Looked up from germline, CDR1 is MNHEY and CDR2 is SVGAGI. Trimming removed 6 bases from V and 0 bases from J, with 9 bases in between. This chain's CDR3 is CASRPGRAKNIQYF. CDR3 bases: TGTGCCAGCAGGCCTGGACGAGCCAAAAACATTCAGTACTTC.

The gene calls are TRBV14 and TRBJ1-1; D possibly corresponds to TRBD1 (5 bases). V lost 3 bases, J lost 5 bases, and 19 bases lay in between. The germline gives CDR1 SGHDN, CDR2 FVKESK. The CDR3 contains 16 residues. The CDR3 sequence: CASSHPRGGLGTEAFF. In DNA form, the CDR3 reads TGTGCCAGCAGCCACCCTCGCGGGGGGTTGGGGACTGAAGCTTTCTTT.

The chain recombines TRBV7-3 with TRBJ2-7, with a tentative D call TRBD1 (6 bases). This CDR3 has 14 amino acids. V lost 5 bases and J 3 bases, leaving 14 bases between the germline ends. The V gene's germline CDR1 is SGHTA and CDR2 FQGTGA. Here the CDR3 DNA reads TGTGCCAGCAGCCGGGCCCAGGGGATCTACGAGCAGTACTTC. It translates to CASSRAQGIYEQYF.

The V gene is TRBV7-2, the J gene TRBJ1-5; D not certain. Germline loops: CDR1 SGHTA, CDR2 FQGNSA. The V end was cut by 1 base, the J end by 0 bases, with 7 bases between. This CDR3 region has 15 residues. The CDR3 loop reads CASSLGGYSNQPQHF. CDR3 bases: TGTGCCAGCAGCTTAGGAGGCTATAGCAATCAGCCCCAGCATTTT.

The chain recombines TRBV2 with TRBJ2-1; D may be TRBD1 (6 bases). V lost 1 base and J lost 9, with 7 bases in between. Germline CDR1 and CDR2: SNHLY and FYNNEI. The CDR3 has 12 residues. CDR3 sequence (DNA): TGTGCCAGCAGTGAAGGAGGGGGTGAGCAGTTCTTC. Translated: CASSEGGGEQFF.

This chain links TRBV4-3 with TRBJ2-1, with D perhaps matching TRBD2 (6 bases). Per germline, CDR1 LGHNA and CDR2 YSLEER. Trimming took 1 base from V and 2 from J, leaving 9 bases between them. The CDR3 has 15 residues. CDR3: CASSQGTKTYNEQFF. CDR3 sequence (DNA): TGCGCCAGCAGCCAAGGGACTAAGACCTACAATGAGCAGTTCTTC.

The rearrangement joins TRBV6-1 to TRBJ2-5; D gene uncertain. CDR1 and CDR2 from the germline V gene are MNHNS and SASEGT. Trimming pared 8 bases from V and 1 base from J, leaving 11 bases between. The CDR3 runs 13 residues. As DNA, the CDR3 is TGTGCCAGCCTACGGACCCCCCAAGAGACCCAGTACTTC. Residues: CASLRTPQETQYF.

The V call is TRBV5-1, the J call TRBJ1-5; D not resolved. CDR3 length: 13 amino acids. Germline CDR1 and CDR2: SGHRS and YFSETQ. V was trimmed by 2 bases and J by 4 bases, leaving 7 bases between them. CDR3 amino acids: CASSFDLNQPQHF. In DNA, the CDR3 is TGCGCCAGCAGCTTCGACCTTAATCAGCCCCAGCATTTT.

The genes are TRBV7-6 and TRBJ1-1, with D possibly being TRBD1 (5 bases). Trimming pared 0 bases from V and 4 bases from J, leaving 9 bases between. The CDR3 spans 14 residues. Germline V gene sequence: CDR1 SGHVS, CDR2 FNYEAQ. CDR3 amino acids: CASSLAGGSTEAFF. CDR3 nucleotides: TGTGCCAGCAGCTTAGCCGGGGGTAGCACTGAAGCTTTCTTT.